This TCR beta chain appears in the sequencing data of a study of CD8+ T cells in alopecia areata. Findings of the study overall: Relative to mice, TCR sharing across patients was less clear, a difference possibly HLA-related. Lesional scalp, notably in alopecia totalis/universalis, had clonality above that of normal scalp.

Losses at the gene ends were 3 bases for V and 2 bases for J; bases not matched to a gene: 9. Germline V gene data show CDR1 as SGHRS and CDR2 as YFSETQ. This CDR3 contains 16 residues. Extraction of RNA preceded its reverse transcription into cDNA, which served as the sequencing template. Data came from immunoSEQ multiplex PCR; TCRdb stores just in-frame clones and leaves some out. The data show about 150,000 clones, approximately 60% seen once. This clone was found once. Its antigen remains unidentified. J is TRBJ2-7 and V is TRBV5-1, with 9 bases lining up with TRBD2. This TCR was sampled from a human donor in good health. The sequenced material came from CD8+ T cells sorted from blood. CDR3 sequence reads: CASSYPPTSGTYEQYF. In DNA, the CDR3 is TGCGCCAGCAGCTATCCACCGACTAGCGGAACCTACGAGCAGTACTTC.